The present TCR beta chain was sequenced within a study of blood T cell repertoires in COVID-19. About the study: The United States, Italy and Spain provided the acute and convalescent COVID-19 samples. PBMCs, B-cell-depleted T cells, or T cells were the source of the cDNA or gDNA that made up the material.

In the authors' methods: Amplification of reference gene primers was used by the study to estimate nucleated cell counts. The table came from immunoSEQ multiplex PCR; TCRdb's copy has only in-frame clones and leaves some out. V, J and clone size are those of that table, while D and trimming were read from the DNA. The sample lists around 450,000 clones, around 88% occurring once. Germline CDR1 MDHEN, CDR2 SYDVKM. There are 14 residues in the CDR3. The receptor was isolated from a woman between 25 and 40 years old with acute or convalescent COVID-19. Sequencing was performed on peripheral blood. The V gene is TRBV28, the J gene TRBJ1-5, with D hard to call. The CDR3 loop reads CGYPIDYSNQPQHF. DNA of the CDR3: TGTGGCTACCCCATTGACTATAGCAATCAGCCCCAGCATTTT.